The rows below give T cell receptor beta chains drawn from one sample of a study of cytomegalovirus exposure and HLA in healthy donors. The table came from immunoSEQ multiplex PCR; TCRdb's copy has only in-frame clones and leaves some out. The sample records about 120,000 clones, 79% being singletons. Sequencing input: PBMCs. These receptors originate from a man in his thirties or forties in good health and CMV-seropositive. The conserved cysteine and the conserved F or W are not part of the CDR3 here. Fields, in order: CDR3 length, V gene, J gene, CDR3 protein.

11	TRBV29-1	TRBJ2-3	SVGGPSTDTQY
11	TRBV27	TRBJ2-7	ASGERGFVEQY
10	TRBV7-9	TRBJ2-1	SSGLYRDSEF
13	TRBV30	TRBJ2-5	AWKRNRGHQETQY
13	TRBV7-9	TRBJ2-7	ASSPHRRQKHEQY
13	TRBV5-5	TRBJ1-2	ASSLAGSGNHGYT
13	TRBV9	TRBJ1-1	ASSNEAGERTEAF
13	TRBV6-1	TRBJ2-7	ASSDTGTGWGEQY
15	TRBV7-2	TRBJ2-6	ASRYTGVISGANVLT
15	TRBV11-3	TRBJ2-1	ASSLSLAGEPYNEQF
17	TRBV14	TRBJ2-3	ASSQAREALFFSTDTQY
16	TRBV11-3	TRBJ2-6	ASSFGASGRSGANVLT
14	TRBV5-4	TRBJ2-7	ASSLPLAGGSYEQY
13	TRBV5-4	TRBJ2-3	ASSRSRGGTDTQY
12	TRBV29-1	TRBJ2-5	SVGLSVRAGTQY
12	TRBV28	TRBJ2-5	ASSLGGLQETQY
12	TRBV30	TRBJ1-2	AWSVKWASRDYT
13	TRBV4-2	TRBJ2-7	ASSQVGQGGHEQY
14	TRBV18	-	ASSPPATGGIYEQY
11	TRBV7-6	TRBJ2-7	ASSLSRENEQY
12	TRBV19	TRBJ2-4	ASTPFPGINIQY
13	TRBV5-1	TRBJ2-7	ASSLVTGPSYEQY
13	TRBV4-1	TRBJ2-7	ASSPLAGGMKEQY
10	TRBV19	TRBJ2-1	ASSGRRNEQF
16	TRBV5-4	TRBJ2-1	ASSLKLAGAGSYNEQF
11	TRBV5-4	TRBJ1-2	ATNAGFRYGYT
11	TRBV6-5	TRBJ2-5	ASSYDNQETQY
11	TRBV27	TRBJ1-2	ASSFGGSSGYT
12	TRBV10-1	TRBJ1-2	ASSASQGYYGYT
12	TRBV6-5	-	ASRTAGGFDEQY
14	TRBV28	TRBJ2-2	ASSLEGIPNTGELF
13	TRBV6-1	TRBJ1-5	ASTRHGAINQPQH
15	TRBV19	TRBJ2-2	ASSMGLTSGSNGELF
11	TRBV5-4	TRBJ1-1	ASKRAGDTEAF
14	TRBV4-3	TRBJ1-4	ASSQVSGVSNEKLF
12	TRBV6-1	TRBJ2-6	ASSVSPGANVLT
11	TRBV2	TRBJ2-2	ASSRGGPGELF
13	TRBV2	TRBJ2-3	ASSVPSGGTDTQY